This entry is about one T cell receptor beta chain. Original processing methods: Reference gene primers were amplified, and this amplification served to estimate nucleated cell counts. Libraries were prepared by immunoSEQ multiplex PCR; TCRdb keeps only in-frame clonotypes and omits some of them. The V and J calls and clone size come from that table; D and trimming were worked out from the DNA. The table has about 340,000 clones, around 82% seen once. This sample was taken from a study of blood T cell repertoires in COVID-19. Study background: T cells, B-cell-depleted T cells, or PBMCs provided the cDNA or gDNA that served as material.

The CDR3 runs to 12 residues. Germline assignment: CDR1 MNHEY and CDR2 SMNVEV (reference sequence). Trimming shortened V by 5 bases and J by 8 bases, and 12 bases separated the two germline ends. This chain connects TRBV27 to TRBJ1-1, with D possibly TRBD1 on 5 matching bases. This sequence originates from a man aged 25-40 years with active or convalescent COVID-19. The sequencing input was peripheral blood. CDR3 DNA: TGTGCCAGCAGTGGACACCCATCGGAAGCTTTCTTT. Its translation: CASSGHPSEAFF.